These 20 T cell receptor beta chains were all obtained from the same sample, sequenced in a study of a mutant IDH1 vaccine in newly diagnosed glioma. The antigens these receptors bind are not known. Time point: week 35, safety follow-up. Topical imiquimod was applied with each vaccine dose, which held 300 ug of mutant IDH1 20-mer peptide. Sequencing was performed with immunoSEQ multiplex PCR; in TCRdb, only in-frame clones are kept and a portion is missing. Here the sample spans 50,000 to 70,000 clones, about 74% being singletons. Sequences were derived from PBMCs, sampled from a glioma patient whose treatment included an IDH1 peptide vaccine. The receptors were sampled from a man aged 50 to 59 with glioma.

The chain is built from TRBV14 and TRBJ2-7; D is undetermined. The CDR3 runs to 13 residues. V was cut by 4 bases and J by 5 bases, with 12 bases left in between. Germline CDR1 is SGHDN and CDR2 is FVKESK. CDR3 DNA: TGTGCCAGCAGCCCTCGTGGCCGGAACGAGCAGTACTTC. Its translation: CASSPRGRNEQYF.

The CDR3 sequence is CASSLSGPTGYEQYF. CDR3 coding DNA: TGCGCCAGCAGCTTAAGTGGCCCGACGGGCTACGAGCAGTACTTC. V is TRBV5-1 and J is TRBJ2-7; no clear D gene. The ends were cut back, 2 bases at V and 3 bases at J, with 15 bases in the middle. The germline gives CDR1 SGHRS, CDR2 YFSETQ. The CDR3 spans 15 residues.

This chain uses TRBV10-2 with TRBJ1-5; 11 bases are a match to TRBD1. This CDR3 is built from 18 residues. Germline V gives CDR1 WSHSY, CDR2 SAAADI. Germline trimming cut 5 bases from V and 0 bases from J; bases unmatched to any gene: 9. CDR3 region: CASSQGQGEADSNQPQHF. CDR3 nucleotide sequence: TGCGCCAGCAGTCAGGGACAGGGGGAGGCTGATAGCAATCAGCCCCAGCATTTT.

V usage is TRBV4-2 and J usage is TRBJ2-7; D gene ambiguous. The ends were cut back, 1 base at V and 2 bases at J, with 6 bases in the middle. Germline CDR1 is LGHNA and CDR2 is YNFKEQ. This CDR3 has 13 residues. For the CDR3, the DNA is TGTGCCAGCAGCCAAGTTGGGACCTACGAGCAGTACTTC. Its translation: CASSQVGTYEQYF.

CDR3 region: CASSEVGIYEQYF. The CDR3, as DNA: TGTGCCAGCAGTGAAGTAGGGATCTACGAGCAGTACTTC. The rearrangement joins TRBV2 to TRBJ2-7, with no clear D. CDR1 and CDR2 from the germline V gene are SNHLY and FYNNEI. The CDR3 has 13 residues. Trimming removed 1 base at V and 3 bases at J, with 7 bases between.

CDR3 nucleotide sequence: TGTGCCAGCAGCCAGTGGGGGTCGAATTCACCCCTCCACTTT. Translating it yields CASSQWGSNSPLHF. The V and J genes are TRBV4-2 and TRBJ1-6; D is perhaps TRBD1 (5 bases). This CDR3 has 14 residues. The germline V gene encodes CDR1 LGHNA and CDR2 YNFKEQ. V lost 3 bases to trimming and J lost 7 bases, with 10 bases between them.

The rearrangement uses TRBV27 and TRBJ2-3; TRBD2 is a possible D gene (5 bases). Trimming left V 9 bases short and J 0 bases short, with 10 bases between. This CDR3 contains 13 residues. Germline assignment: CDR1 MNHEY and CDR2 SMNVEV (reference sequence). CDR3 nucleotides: TGTGCCAGTTCGAGGACTAGCACAGATACGCAGTATTTT. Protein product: CASSRTSTDTQYF.

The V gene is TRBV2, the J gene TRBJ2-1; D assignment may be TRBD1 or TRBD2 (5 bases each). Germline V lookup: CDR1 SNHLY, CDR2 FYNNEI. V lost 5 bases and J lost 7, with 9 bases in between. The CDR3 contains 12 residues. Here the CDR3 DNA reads TGTGCCAGCAGTCAGGGAGAAAATGAGCAGTTCTTC. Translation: CASSQGENEQFF.

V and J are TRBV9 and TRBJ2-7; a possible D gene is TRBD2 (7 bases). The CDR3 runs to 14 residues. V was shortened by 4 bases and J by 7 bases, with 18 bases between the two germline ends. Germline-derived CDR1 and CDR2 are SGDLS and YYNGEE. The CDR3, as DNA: TGTGCCAGCAGCCCAGACGGGGGGCGATGGGAGCAGTACTTC. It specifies CASSPDGGRWEQYF.

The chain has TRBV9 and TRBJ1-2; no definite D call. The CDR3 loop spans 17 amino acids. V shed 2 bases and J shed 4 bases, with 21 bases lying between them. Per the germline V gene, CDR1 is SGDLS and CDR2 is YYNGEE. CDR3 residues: CASSVHKEEGSFYGYTF. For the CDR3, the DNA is TGTGCCAGCAGCGTGCACAAGGAGGAAGGTTCTTTCTATGGCTACACCTTC. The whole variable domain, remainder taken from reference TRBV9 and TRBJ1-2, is DSGVTQTPKHLITATGQRVTLRCSPRSGDLSVYWYQQSLDQGLQFLIQYYNGEERAKGNILERFSAQQFPDLHSELNLSSLELGDSALYFCASSVHKEEGSFYGYTFGSGTRLTVV.

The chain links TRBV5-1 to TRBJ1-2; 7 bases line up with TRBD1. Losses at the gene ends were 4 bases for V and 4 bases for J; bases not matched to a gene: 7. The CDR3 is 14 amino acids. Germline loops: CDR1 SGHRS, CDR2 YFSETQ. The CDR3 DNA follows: TGCGCCAGCAGCCTTGGGACAGAGGTCTATGGCTACACCTTC. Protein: CASSLGTEVYGYTF.

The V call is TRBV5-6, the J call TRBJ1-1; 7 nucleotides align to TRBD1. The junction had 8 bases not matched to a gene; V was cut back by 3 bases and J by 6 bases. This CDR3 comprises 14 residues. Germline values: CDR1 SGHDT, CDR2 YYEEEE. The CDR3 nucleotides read TGTGCCAGCAGCTCCCAGGGGGGCGGCTCTGAAGCTTTCTTT. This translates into CASSSQGGGSEAFF.

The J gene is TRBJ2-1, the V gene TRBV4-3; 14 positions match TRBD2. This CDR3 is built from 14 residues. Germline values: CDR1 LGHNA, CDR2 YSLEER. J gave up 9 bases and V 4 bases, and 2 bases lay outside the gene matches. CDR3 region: CASSLGTSGGEQFF. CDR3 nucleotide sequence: TGCGCCAGCAGCCTCGGGACTAGCGGGGGTGAGCAGTTCTTC.

The CDR3, as DNA: TGCAGCGTATCCGGGACAGAGTCTAAAAACATTCAGTACTTC. Amino acid sequence: CSVSGTESKNIQYF. The V and J genes are TRBV29-1 and TRBJ2-4, with 7 bases fitting TRBD1. Trimming cost V 6 bases and J 4 bases; bases outside gene matches: 9. CDR3 length equals 14 residues. Per the germline V gene, CDR1 is SQVTM and CDR2 is ANQGSEA.

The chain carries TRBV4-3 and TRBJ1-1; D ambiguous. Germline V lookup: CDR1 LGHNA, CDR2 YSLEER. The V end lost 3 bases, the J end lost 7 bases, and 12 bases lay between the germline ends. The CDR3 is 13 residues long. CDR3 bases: TGCGCCAGCAGCCAGAGCAAGGGAGGTGAAGCTTTCTTT. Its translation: CASSQSKGGEAFF.

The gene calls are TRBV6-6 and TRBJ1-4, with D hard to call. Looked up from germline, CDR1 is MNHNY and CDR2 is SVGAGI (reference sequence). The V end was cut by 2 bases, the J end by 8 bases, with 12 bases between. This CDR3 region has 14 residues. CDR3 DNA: TGTGCCAGCAGTTACGATCCCCTGAGGGAAAAACTGTTTTTT. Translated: CASSYDPLREKLFF.

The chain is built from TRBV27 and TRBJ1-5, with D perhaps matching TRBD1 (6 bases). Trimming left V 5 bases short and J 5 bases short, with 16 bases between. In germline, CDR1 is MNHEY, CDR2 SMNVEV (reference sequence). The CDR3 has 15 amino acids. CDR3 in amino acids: CASSKDSVGDQPQHF. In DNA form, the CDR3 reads TGTGCCAGCAGTAAGGACAGCGTGGGTGATCAGCCCCAGCATTTT.

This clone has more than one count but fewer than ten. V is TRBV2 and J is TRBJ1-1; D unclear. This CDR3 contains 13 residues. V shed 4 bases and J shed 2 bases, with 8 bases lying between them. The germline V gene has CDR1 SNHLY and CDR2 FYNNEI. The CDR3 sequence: CASSGMENTEAFF. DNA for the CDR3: TGTGCCAGCAGTGGGATGGAAAACACTGAAGCTTTCTTT.

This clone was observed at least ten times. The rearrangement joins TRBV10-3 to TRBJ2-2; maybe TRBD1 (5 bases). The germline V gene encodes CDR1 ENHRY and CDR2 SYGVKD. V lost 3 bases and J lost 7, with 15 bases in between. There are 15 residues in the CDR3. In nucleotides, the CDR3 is TGTGCCATCAGTGAAGCCCCCAGGGCTGTCGGGGAGCTGTTTTTT. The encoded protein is CAISEAPRAVGELFF.

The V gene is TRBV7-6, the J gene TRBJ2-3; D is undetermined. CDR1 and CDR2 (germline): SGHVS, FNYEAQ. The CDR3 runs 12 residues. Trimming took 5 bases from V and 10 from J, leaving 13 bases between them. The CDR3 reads CASSPREESQYF. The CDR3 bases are TGTGCCAGCAGCCCCCGTGAGGAGTCGCAGTATTTT. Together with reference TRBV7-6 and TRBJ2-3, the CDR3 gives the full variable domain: GAGVSQSPRYKVTKRGQDVALRCDPISGHVSLYWYRQALGQGPEFLTYFNYEAQQDKSGLPNDRFSAERPEGSISTLTIQRTEQRDSAMYRCASSPREESQYFGPGTRLTVL.